The source of this T cell receptor (beta chain) is a study of blood T cell repertoires in COVID-19. Study summary: Both acute and convalescent COVID-19 samples were obtained from the United States, Italy and Spain. T cells, B-cell-depleted T cells, or PBMCs provided the cDNA or gDNA that served as material.

Germline CDR1 reads LGHNA; CDR2 reads YNFKEQ. The junction had 10 bases not matched to a gene; V was cut back by 2 bases and J by 7 bases. The CDR3 is 17 amino acids. In the authors' workflow: Quantification of nucleated cells was approximated via reference gene primer amplification. TCRdb keeps only in-frame clones here, not all; method: immunoSEQ multiplex PCR. For V, J and clone size, that table is used; D and trimming come from the DNA. The sample records fewer than 250,000 clones, 83% being singletons. The sequenced sample was peripheral blood. The chain employs TRBV4-2 and TRBJ2-1; 11 bases fit TRBD2. The source is a human donor in a cohort sampled during active COVID-19. As DNA, the CDR3 is TGTGCCAGCAGCCAATTTATAGCGGGAGGGCCGGGTAATGAGCAGTTCTTC. This sequence encodes CASSQFIAGGPGNEQFF.